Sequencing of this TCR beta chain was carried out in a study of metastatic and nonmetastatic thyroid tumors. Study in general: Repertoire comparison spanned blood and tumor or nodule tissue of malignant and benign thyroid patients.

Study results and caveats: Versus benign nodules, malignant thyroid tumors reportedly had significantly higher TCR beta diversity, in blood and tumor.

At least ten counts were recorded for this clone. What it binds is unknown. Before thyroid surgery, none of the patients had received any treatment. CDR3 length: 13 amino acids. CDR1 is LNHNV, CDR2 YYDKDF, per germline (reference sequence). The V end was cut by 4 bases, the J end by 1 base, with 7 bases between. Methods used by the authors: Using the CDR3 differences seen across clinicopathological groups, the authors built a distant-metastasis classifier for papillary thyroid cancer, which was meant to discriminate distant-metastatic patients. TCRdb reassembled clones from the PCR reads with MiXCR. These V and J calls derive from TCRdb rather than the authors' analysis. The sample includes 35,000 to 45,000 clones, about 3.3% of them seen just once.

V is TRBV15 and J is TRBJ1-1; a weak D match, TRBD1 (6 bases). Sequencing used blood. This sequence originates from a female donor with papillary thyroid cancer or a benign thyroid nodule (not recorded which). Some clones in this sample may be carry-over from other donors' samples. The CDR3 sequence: CATSKTGNTEAFF. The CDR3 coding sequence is TGTGCCACCAGCAAGACAGGGAACACTGAAGCTTTCTTT.